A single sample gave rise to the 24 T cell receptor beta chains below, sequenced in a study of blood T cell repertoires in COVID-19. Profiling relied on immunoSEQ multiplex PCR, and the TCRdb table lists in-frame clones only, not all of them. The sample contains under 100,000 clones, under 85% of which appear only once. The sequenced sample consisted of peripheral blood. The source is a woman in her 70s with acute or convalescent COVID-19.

The CDR3 region is CASSSAQAGTYEQYF. In DNA, the CDR3 is TGTGCCAGCAGTTCGGCCCAGGCGGGCACCTACGAGCAGTACTTC. The V and J genes are TRBV6-2 or TRBV6-3 and TRBJ2-7, with a weak D call TRBD2 (5 bases). Per the germline V gene, CDR1 is MNHEY and CDR2 is SVGEGT. The V gene lost 4 bases and the J gene lost 2 bases, with 15 bases spanning the gap. The CDR3 covers 15 residues.

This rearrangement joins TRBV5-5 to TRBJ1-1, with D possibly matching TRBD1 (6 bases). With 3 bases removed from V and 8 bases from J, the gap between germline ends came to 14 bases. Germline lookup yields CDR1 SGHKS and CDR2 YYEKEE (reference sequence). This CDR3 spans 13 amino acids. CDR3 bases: TGTGCCAGCAGCTCAGGGGTAAGGACCGAAGCTTTCTTT. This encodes CASSSGVRTEAFF.

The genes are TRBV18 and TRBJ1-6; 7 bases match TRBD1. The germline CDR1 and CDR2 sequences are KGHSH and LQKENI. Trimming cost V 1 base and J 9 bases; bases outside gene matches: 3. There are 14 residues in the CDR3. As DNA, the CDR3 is TGTGCCAGCTCACCACAACAGGGGAGTTCACCCCTCCACTTT. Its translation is CASSPQQGSSPLHF.

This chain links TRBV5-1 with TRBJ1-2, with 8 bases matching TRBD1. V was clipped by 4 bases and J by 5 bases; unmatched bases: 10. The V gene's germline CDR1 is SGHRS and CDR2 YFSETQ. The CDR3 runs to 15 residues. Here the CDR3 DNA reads TGCGCCAGCAGCCTTACAGGGGGATCTTGGTATGGCTACACCTTC. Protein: CASSLTGGSWYGYTF.

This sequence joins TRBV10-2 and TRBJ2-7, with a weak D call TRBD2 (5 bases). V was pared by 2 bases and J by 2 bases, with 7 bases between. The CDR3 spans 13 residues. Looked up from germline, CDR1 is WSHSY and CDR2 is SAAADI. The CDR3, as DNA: TGCGCCAGCAGTGAGATGACTACCTACGAGCAGTACTTC. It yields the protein CASSEMTTYEQYF.

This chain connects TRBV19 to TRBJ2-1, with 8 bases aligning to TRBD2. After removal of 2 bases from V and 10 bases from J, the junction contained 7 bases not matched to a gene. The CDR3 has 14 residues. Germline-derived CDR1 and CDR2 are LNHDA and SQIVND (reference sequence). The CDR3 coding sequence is TGTGCCAGTAGTATATCCAGCGGGGGCCAGGAGCAGTTCTTC. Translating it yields CASSISSGGQEQFF.

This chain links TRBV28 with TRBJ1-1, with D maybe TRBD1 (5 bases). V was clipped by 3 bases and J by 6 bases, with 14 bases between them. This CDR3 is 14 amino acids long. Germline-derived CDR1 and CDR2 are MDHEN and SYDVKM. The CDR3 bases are TGTGCCAGCAGTTTTGGGGGGGGATTCGCTGAAGCTTTCTTT. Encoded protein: CASSFGGGFAEAFF.

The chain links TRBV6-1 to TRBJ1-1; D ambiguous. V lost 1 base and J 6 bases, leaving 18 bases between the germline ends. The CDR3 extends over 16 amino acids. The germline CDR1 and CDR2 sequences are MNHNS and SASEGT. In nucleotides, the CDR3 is TGTGCCAGCAGTGAAGGAGTAAGTGTAATCTTTCCTGAAGCTTTCTTT. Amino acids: CASSEGVSVIFPEAFF.

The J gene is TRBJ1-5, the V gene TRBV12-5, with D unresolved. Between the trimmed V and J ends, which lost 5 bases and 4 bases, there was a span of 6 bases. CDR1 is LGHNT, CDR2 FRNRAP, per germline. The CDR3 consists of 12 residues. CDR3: CASGPLNQPQHF. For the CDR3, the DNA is TGTGCTAGTGGTCCGTTGAATCAGCCCCAGCATTTT.

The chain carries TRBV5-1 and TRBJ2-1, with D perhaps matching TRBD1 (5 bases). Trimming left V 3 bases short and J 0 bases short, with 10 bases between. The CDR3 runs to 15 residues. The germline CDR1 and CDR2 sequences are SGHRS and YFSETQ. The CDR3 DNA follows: TGCGCCAGCAGCTGGACATCTAGCTCCTACAATGAGCAGTTCTTC. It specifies CASSWTSSSYNEQFF. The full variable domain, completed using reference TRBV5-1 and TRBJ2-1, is KAGVTQTPRYLIKTRGQQVTLSCSPISGHRSVSWYQQTPGQGLQFLFEYFSETQRNKGNFPGRFSGRQFSNSRSEMNVSTLELGDSALYLCASSWTSSSYNEQFFGPGTRLTVL.

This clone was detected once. The CDR3 spells CKTRYQETQYF. The CDR3, as DNA: TGCAAAACCAGGTACCAAGAGACCCAGTACTTC. The rearrangement uses TRBV20-1 and TRBJ2-5, with D unresolved. The CDR3 consists of 11 residues. CDR1 and CDR2 from the germline V gene are DFQATT and SNEGSKA (reference sequence).

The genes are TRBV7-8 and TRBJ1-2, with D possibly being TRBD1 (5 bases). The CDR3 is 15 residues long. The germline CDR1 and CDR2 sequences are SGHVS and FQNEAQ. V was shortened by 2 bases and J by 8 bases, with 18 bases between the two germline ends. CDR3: CASSLMSGQGWGYTF. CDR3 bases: TGTGCCAGCAGCTTAATGTCAGGGCAAGGCTGGGGCTACACCTTC. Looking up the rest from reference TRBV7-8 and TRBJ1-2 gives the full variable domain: GAGVSQSPRYKVAKRGQDVALRCDPISGHVSLFWYQQALGQGPEFLTYFQNEAQLDKSGLPSDRFFAERPEGSVSTLKIQRTQQEDSAVYLCASSLMSGQGWGYTFGSGTRLTVV.

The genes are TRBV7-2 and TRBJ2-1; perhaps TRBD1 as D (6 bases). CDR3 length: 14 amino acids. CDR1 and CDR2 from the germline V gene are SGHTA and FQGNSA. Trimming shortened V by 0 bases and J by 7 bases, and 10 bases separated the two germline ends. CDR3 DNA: TGTGCCAGCAGCTTAGCTGGGGGCCGAAATGAGCAGTTCTTC. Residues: CASSLAGGRNEQFF.

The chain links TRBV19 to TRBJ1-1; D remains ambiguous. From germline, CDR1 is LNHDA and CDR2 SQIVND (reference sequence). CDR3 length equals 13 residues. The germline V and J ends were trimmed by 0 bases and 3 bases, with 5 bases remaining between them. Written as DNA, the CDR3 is TGTGCCAGTAGTATAGACAGTTACACTGAAGCTTTCTTT. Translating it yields CASSIDSYTEAFF.

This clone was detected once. The DNA of the CDR3 is TGTGCCATCAGCCAGGCTTACGAGCAGTACTTC. Its protein is CAISQAYEQYF. The chain uses TRBV10-3 and TRBJ2-7; D ambiguous. This CDR3 is built from 11 residues. Germline loops: CDR1 ENHRY, CDR2 SYGVKD. Trimming pared 6 bases from V and 4 bases from J, leaving 7 bases between.

The CDR3 DNA sequence: TGTGCCAGCAGCCAACAGGGGTCCGCCGGGGAGCTGTTTTTT. Residues: CASSQQGSAGELFF. The rearrangement joins TRBV7-2 to TRBJ2-2, with 7 nucleotides matching TRBD1. Germline loops: CDR1 SGHTA, CDR2 FQGNSA. The CDR3 contains 14 residues. Losses at the gene ends were 5 bases for V and 6 bases for J; bases not matched to a gene: 6.

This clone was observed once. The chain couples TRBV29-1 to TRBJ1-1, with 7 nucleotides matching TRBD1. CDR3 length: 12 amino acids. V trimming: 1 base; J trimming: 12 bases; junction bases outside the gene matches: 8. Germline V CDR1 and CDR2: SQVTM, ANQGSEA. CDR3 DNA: TGCAGCGTTGAAGGGGGAGACAGGGTATCTTTCTTT. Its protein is CSVEGGDRVSFF.

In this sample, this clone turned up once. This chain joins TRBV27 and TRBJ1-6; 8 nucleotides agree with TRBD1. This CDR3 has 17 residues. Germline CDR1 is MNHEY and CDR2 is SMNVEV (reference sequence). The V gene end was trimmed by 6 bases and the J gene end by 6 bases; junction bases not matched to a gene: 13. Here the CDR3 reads CASSYRDRLLLNSPLHF. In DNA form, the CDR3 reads TGTGCCAGCAGCTACAGGGACAGGCTACTTCTTAATTCACCCCTCCACTTT.

The CDR3 region is CASSPGGATGNTIYF. CDR3 DNA: TGTGCCAGCAGCCCAGGGGGAGCGACTGGAAACACCATATATTTT. This sequence joins TRBV2 and TRBJ1-3; 7 positions agree with TRBD1. The ends lost 6 bases at V and 2 bases at J; junction bases unmatched: 7. The CDR3 contains 15 residues. Germline V gene lookup returns CDR1 SNHLY and CDR2 FYNNEI.

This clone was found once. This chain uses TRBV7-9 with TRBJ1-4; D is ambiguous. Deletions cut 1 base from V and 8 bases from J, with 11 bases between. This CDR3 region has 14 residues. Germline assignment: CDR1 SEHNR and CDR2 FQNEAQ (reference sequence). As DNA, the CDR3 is TGTGCCAGCAGCTTAGGACGGGAATTCGAAAAACTGTTTTTT. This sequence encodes CASSLGREFEKLFF.

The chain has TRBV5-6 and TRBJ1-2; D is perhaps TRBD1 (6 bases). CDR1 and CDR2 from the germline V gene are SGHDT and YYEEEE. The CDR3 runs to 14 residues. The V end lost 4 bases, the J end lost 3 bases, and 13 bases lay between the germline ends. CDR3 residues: CASSGQGWDYGYTF. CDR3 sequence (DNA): TGTGCCAGCAGCGGGCAGGGGTGGGACTATGGCTACACCTTC.

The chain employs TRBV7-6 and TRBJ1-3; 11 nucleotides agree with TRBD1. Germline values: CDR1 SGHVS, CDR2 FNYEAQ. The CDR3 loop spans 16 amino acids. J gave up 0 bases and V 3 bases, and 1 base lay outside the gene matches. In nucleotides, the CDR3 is TGTGCCAGCAGCTTCGGACAGGGGGCCTCTGGAAACACCATATATTTT. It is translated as CASSFGQGASGNTIYF.

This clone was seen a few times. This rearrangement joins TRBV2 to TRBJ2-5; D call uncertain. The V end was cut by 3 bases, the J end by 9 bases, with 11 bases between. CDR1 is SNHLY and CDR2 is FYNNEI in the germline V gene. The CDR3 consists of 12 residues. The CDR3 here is CASSEEIKAQYF. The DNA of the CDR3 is TGTGCCAGCAGTGAGGAGATCAAGGCCCAGTACTTC.

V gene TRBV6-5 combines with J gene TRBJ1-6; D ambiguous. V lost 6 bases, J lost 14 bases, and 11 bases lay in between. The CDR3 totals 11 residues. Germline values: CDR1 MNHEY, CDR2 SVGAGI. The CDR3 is CASRSTGALHF. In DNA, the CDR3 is TGTGCCAGCAGATCTACCGGTGCCCTCCACTTT.